These 21 T cell receptor beta chains were all obtained from the same sample, sequenced in a study of blood T cell repertoires in COVID-19. The data were produced by immunoSEQ multiplex PCR, yet TCRdb's version contains in-frame clones alone and is incomplete. In the table there are 470,000 or so clones, approximately 85% of which are singletons. Sequencing was carried out using peripheral blood. The receptors shown here come from a human donor in a cohort sampled during active COVID-19.

V is TRBV27 and J is TRBJ2-7, with TRBD2 as a possible D gene (6 bases). CDR1 and CDR2 (germline): MNHEY, SMNVEV (reference sequence). This CDR3 contains 12 residues. Trimming removed 2 bases from V and 6 bases from J, with 8 bases in between. CDR3 nucleotides: TGTGCCAGCAGTTTAAACGGGGGCGAGCAGTACTTC. The encoded protein is CASSLNGGEQYF.

V is TRBV25-1 and J is TRBJ2-5; D not resolved. This CDR3 is built from 15 residues. Germline lookup yields CDR1 MGHDK and CDR2 SYGVNS. V was trimmed by 3 bases and J by 5 bases, leaving 16 bases between them. CDR3 DNA: TGTGCCAGCAGTGAGTCGCGACTGTCGGAGGAGACCCAGTACTTC. Translated: CASSESRLSEETQYF.

The rearrangement uses TRBV16 and TRBJ1-2; maybe TRBD1 (5 bases). Germline CDR1 KGHSY, CDR2 FQNENV. CDR3 length: 13 amino acids. V lost 6 bases and J lost 3, with 11 bases in between. Here the CDR3 DNA reads TGTGCCAGCAGAAAAGAGACAGACTATGGCTACACCTTC. Protein product: CASRKETDYGYTF.

This clone was found a few times. V is TRBV5-4 and J is TRBJ2-2; TRBD2 matches 10 bases. Germline trimming cut 3 bases from V and 7 bases from J; bases unmatched to any gene: 12. The CDR3 length is 17 residues. CDR1 is SGHNT and CDR2 is YYREEE in the germline V gene (reference sequence). The CDR3 bases are TGTGCCAGCAGCTCCCCCGGGGGACTAGCGAGGGACGGGGAGCTGTTTTTT. This translates into CASSSPGGLARDGELFF.

The V and J genes are TRBV19 and TRBJ2-2; 12 bases are a match to TRBD2. Germline V gene lookup returns CDR1 LNHDA and CDR2 SQIVND (reference sequence). The CDR3 runs to 18 residues. V lost 4 bases and J lost 0; bases outside the gene matches: 6. The DNA of the CDR3 is TGTGCCAGTAGTAGACTGAGGACTAGCGGGACGAACACCGGGGAGCTGTTTTTT. As protein: CASSRLRTSGTNTGELFF. The whole variable domain, filled in from reference TRBV19 and TRBJ2-2, reads DGGITQSPKYLFRKEGQNVTLSCEQNLNHDAMYWYRQDPGQGLRLIYYSQIVNDFQKGDIAEGYSVSREKKESFPLTVTSAQKNPTAFYLCASSRLRTSGTNTGELFFGEGSRLTVL.

This clone showed up many times. The chain employs TRBV18 and TRBJ1-1; 7 bases are a match to TRBD1. This CDR3 is built from 13 residues. After removal of 5 bases from V and 3 bases from J, the junction contained 3 bases not matched to a gene. The germline CDR1 and CDR2 sequences are KGHSH and LQKENI. This CDR3 is CASSTGQDTEAFF. The CDR3 region has the DNA TGTGCCAGCTCAACAGGACAGGACACTGAAGCTTTCTTT.

The chain recombines TRBV5-6 with TRBJ1-1; tentative D call: TRBD1 (5 bases). The CDR3 covers 13 residues. V was cut by 3 bases and J by 4 bases, with 10 bases left in between. In germline, CDR1 is SGHDT, CDR2 YYEEEE. CDR3 nucleotides: TGTGCCAGCAGCTGGGGGGGTTCCACTGAAGCTTTCTTT. It translates to CASSWGGSTEAFF.

This chain uses TRBV7-3 with TRBJ1-1, with D unclear. Germline CDR1 and CDR2: SGHTA and FQGTGA. Trimming pared 0 bases from V and 3 bases from J, leaving 8 bases between. The CDR3 runs to 14 residues. The CDR3 spells CASSLTREYTEAFF. The CDR3 nucleotides are TGTGCCAGCAGCTTAACGAGGGAGTACACTGAAGCTTTCTTT.

V is TRBV24-1 and J is TRBJ2-2; TRBD2 aligns across 11 bases. V lost 4 bases and J lost 9; bases outside the gene matches: 12. Looked up from germline, CDR1 is KGHDR and CDR2 is SFDVKD. This CDR3 is built from 17 residues. This CDR3 reads CATSEPRGTSGRWELFF. In DNA, the CDR3 is TGTGCCACCAGTGAACCGCGCGGGACTAGCGGAAGGTGGGAGCTGTTTTTT.

The chain couples TRBV7-2 to TRBJ2-1, with 13 bases lining up with TRBD2. V dropped 3 bases and J dropped 10; count of bases not matched to a gene: 6. The CDR3 sequence is 15 residues long. Germline CDR1 and CDR2: SGHTA and FQGNSA. The CDR3 is CASSFPGLAGIEQFF. CDR3 coding DNA: TGTGCCAGCAGCTTTCCGGGACTAGCGGGAATAGAGCAGTTCTTC.

This chain joins TRBV3-1 (or the pseudogene TRBV3-2) and TRBJ2-7, with 8 bases that match TRBD2. After removal of 1 base from V and 2 bases from J, the junction contained 4 bases not matched to a gene. This CDR3 comprises 15 residues. The germline V gene encodes CDR1 LGHDT and CDR2 YNNKEL (reference sequence). This chain's CDR3 is CASSQALAAPYEQYF. In nucleotides, the CDR3 is TGTGCCAGCAGCCAAGCACTAGCGGCCCCCTACGAGCAGTACTTC.

The CDR3 DNA follows: TGTGCCACCAGCGACAAAGTCTCTCCTGGCTACTCCTACAATGAGCAGTTCTTC. Residues: CATSDKVSPGYSYNEQFF. The chain is built from TRBV15 and TRBJ2-1; D gene unclear. This CDR3 region has 18 residues. Germline V gene data show CDR1 as LNHNV and CDR2 as YYDKDF (reference sequence). The ends were cut back, 5 bases at V and 0 bases at J, with 20 bases in the middle.

The chain has TRBV9 and TRBJ2-3; 8 bases align to TRBD2. CDR1 SGDLS and CDR2 YYNGEE come from the germline V gene. J lost 5 bases, V lost 4 bases, and 15 bases had no gene match. The CDR3 totals 17 residues. This CDR3 reads CASSPTLIGGRQDTQYF. The CDR3, as DNA: TGTGCCAGCAGCCCCACCCTCATTGGCGGGAGGCAAGATACGCAGTATTTT.

The chain joins TRBV19 to TRBJ1-2, with 7 bases lining up with TRBD1. Trimming cost V 5 bases and J 6 bases; bases outside gene matches: 6. CDR1 LNHDA and CDR2 SQIVND come from the germline V gene (reference sequence). The CDR3 has 13 amino acids. The CDR3 DNA is TGTGCCAGTAGTGCTGACAGGGTAAATGGCTACACCTTC. It translates to CASSADRVNGYTF.

This chain links TRBV2 with TRBJ2-5, with TRBD2 identical over 11 bases. The CDR3 has 15 amino acids. Germline CDR1 reads SNHLY; CDR2 reads FYNNEI. Unmatched junction bases numbered 9, after V lost 7 bases and J lost 5 bases. The CDR3 protein is CASNKIAGGPETQYF. The CDR3 DNA reads TGTGCCAGCAATAAAATAGCGGGAGGGCCGGAGACCCAGTACTTC.

This chain's CDR3 is CASSPGTGNPNEKLFF. In DNA, the CDR3 is TGTGCCAGCAGTCCCGGGACAGGGAACCCTAATGAAAAACTGTTTTTT. The chain uses TRBV2 and TRBJ1-4; 9 bases map to TRBD1. The CDR3 is 16 amino acids. Germline V lookup: CDR1 SNHLY, CDR2 FYNNEI. J was trimmed by 3 bases and V by 5 bases; bases with no gene match: 7.

The chain uses TRBV5-1 and TRBJ2-7, with TRBD1 identical over 7 bases. CDR1 SGHRS and CDR2 YFSETQ come from the germline V gene. The CDR3 is 15 amino acids. Trimming took 3 bases from V and 0 from J; bases not matched to a gene: 6. The CDR3 nucleotides are TGCGCCAGCAGCTGGATGACAGGGAGCTCCTACGAGCAGTACTTC. The encoded protein is CASSWMTGSSYEQYF.

The chain recombines TRBV13 with TRBJ2-1; 9 nucleotides align to TRBD2. This CDR3 has 18 amino acids. Germline V lookup: CDR1 PRHDT, CDR2 FYEKMQ (reference sequence). The ends lost 2 bases at V and 5 bases at J; junction bases unmatched: 13. CDR3 protein: CASSLTAAGGPENNEQFF. CDR3 nucleotides: TGTGCCAGCAGCTTAACAGCGGCGGGAGGGCCCGAGAACAATGAGCAGTTCTTC. Drawing the rest from reference TRBV13 and TRBJ2-1, the complete variable domain is AAGVIQSPRHLIKEKRETATLKCYPIPRHDTVYWYQQGPGQDPQFLISFYEKMQSDKGSIPDRFSAQQFSDYHSELNMSSLELGDSALYFCASSLTAAGGPENNEQFFGPGTRLTVL.

The V and J genes are TRBV29-1 and TRBJ2-3; D is unresolved. CDR1 is SQVTM, CDR2 ANQGSEA, per germline. The CDR3 is made up of 13 amino acids. The V end was cut by 6 bases, the J end by 2 bases, with 12 bases between. This CDR3 reads CSVPFFYTDTQYF. CDR3 in DNA: TGCAGCGTCCCTTTTTTCTACACAGATACGCAGTATTTT.

The chain links TRBV7-2 to TRBJ2-7, with 7 nucleotides matching TRBD2. Germline CDR1 and CDR2: SGHTA and FQGNSA. V dropped 1 base and J dropped 10; count of bases not matched to a gene: 10. This CDR3 contains 14 residues. This CDR3 is CASSLGPQRGVQYF. The CDR3 DNA sequence: TGTGCCAGCAGCTTAGGACCCCAGCGGGGAGTCCAGTACTTC.

The CDR3 DNA is TGTGCCTCGCACGACGGGGGTATTGGTACCGGGGAGCTGTTTTTT. Translation gives CASHDGGIGTGELFF. The chain employs TRBV19 and TRBJ2-2; possibly TRBD2 for D (6 bases). CDR1 is LNHDA and CDR2 is SQIVND in the germline V gene (reference sequence). V was clipped by 11 bases and J by 5 bases, with 21 bases between them. The CDR3 runs 15 residues. The whole variable domain, remainder taken from reference TRBV19 and TRBJ2-2, is DGGITQSPKYLFRKEGQNVTLSCEQNLNHDAMYWYRQDPGQGLRLIYYSQIVNDFQKGDIAEGYSVSREKKESFPLTVTSAQKNPTAFYLCASHDGGIGTGELFFGEGSRLTVL.